Below are 19 T cell receptor beta chains sequenced from a single sample in a study of vaccination and CD4 T cells after COVID-19. As to treatment: approximately 9-day PBMC culture with coronavirus spike peptide pools or control peptides (ViraFEST assay). With the Oncomine TCR Beta short-read assay, DNA from cultured CD4+ T cells was sequenced. MiXCR, applied by TCRdb to the PCR reads, yields one record per CDR3 protein. The data show about 10,000 distinct CDR3 sequences, almost 50% seen once. For these TCRs, the target antigens are not known. The material sequenced was CD4+ T cells from blood, cultured in vitro. The receptor source for this set is a human donor who had recovered from COVID-19.

The rearrangement joins TRBV5-4 to TRBJ2-3, with D uncertain. In germline, CDR1 is SGHNT, CDR2 YYREEE (reference sequence). The CDR3 consists of 15 residues. V dropped 2 bases and J dropped 0 bases, with 10 bases sitting between them. Here the CDR3 reads CASSFSHSSTDTQYF. CDR3 DNA: TGTGCCAGCAGCTTCTCGCACTCTAGCACAGATACGCAGTATTTT.

There are a few counts of this clonotype. The CDR3 sequence is CASSRDRRYGYTF. DNA for the CDR3: TGTGCCAGCAGTCGGGATAGGCGGTATGGCTACACCTTC. The rearrangement joins TRBV27 to TRBJ1-2; D not certain. Germline V gene data show CDR1 as MNHEY and CDR2 as SMNVEV (reference sequence). V gave up 5 bases and J gave up 5 bases, with 12 bases separating them. The CDR3 sequence is 13 residues long.

J is TRBJ2-2 and V is TRBV6-2 or TRBV6-3; 8 bases agree with TRBD1. V lost 0 bases, J lost 3 bases, and 18 bases stayed unmatched. CDR3 length equals 21 residues. Germline V gene sequence: CDR1 MNHEY, CDR2 SVGEGT. The CDR3 region is CASSYSIRSTGDQYYTGELFF. Written as DNA, the CDR3 is TGTGCCAGCAGTTACTCGATTCGTTCGACAGGGGATCAATACTACACCGGGGAGCTGTTTTTT.

The genes are TRBV2 and TRBJ2-4; D gene unclear. V dropped 6 bases and J dropped 7 bases, with 16 bases sitting between them. Germline V gene lookup returns CDR1 SNHLY and CDR2 FYNNEI. This CDR3 is 14 amino acids long. In DNA form, the CDR3 reads TGTGCCAGCAGCTCAGGCGGCTCAAGGAACATTCAGTACTTC. This sequence encodes CASSSGGSRNIQYF.

V gene TRBV7-2 combines with J gene TRBJ1-5; 7 nucleotides align to TRBD1. The J segment lost 5 bases and the V segment lost 1 base, leaving 5 bases of the junction unmatched. The CDR3 sequence is 15 residues long. Germline loops: CDR1 SGHTA, CDR2 FQGNSA. The CDR3 sequence is CASSLEPTGYQPQHF. In DNA, the CDR3 is TGTGCCAGCAGCTTAGAGCCGACAGGGTATCAGCCCCAGCATTTT.

In this sample, this clonotype turned up a few times. The chain is built from TRBV6-2 or TRBV6-3 and TRBJ1-5; perhaps TRBD1 as D (6 bases). CDR3 length: 16 residues. Germline V CDR1 and CDR2: MNHEY, SVGEGT. The ends were cut back, 5 bases at V and 0 bases at J, with 14 bases in the middle. The CDR3 spells CASSPAARGSNQPQHF. The CDR3 nucleotides are TGTGCCAGCAGTCCCGCAGCCAGGGGTAGCAATCAGCCCCAGCATTTT.

The chain joins TRBV19 to TRBJ1-5, with a tentative D call TRBD1 (6 bases). CDR1 LNHDA and CDR2 SQIVND come from the germline V gene (reference sequence). This CDR3 contains 14 residues. Trimming took off 7 bases at V and 7 bases at J, with 17 bases between the two ends. CDR3 region: CASTRRGGNQPQHF. The CDR3 DNA follows: TGTGCCAGTACCCGGAGAGGGGGAAACCAGCCCCAGCATTTT.

This clonotype is categorized as large. The junction and the germline gene differ at one end; a read error may be behind it. The chain links TRBV7-9 to TRBJ2-3; 8 bases map to TRBD2. The CDR3 loop spans 13 amino acids. The germline CDR1 and CDR2 sequences are SEHNR and FQNEAQ (reference sequence). The CDR3 coding sequence is TGCGCGGTGGCTAGCGGGAGCACAGATACGCAGTATTTT. Translation gives CAVASGSTDTQYF.

This sequence joins TRBV15 and TRBJ2-7, with 9 positions matching TRBD1. Trimming took 4 bases from V and 4 from J; bases not matched to a gene: 2. This CDR3 has 13 residues. Germline V CDR1 and CDR2: LNHNV, YYDKDF (reference sequence). CDR3 amino acids: CATSKDRGYEQYF. The CDR3 region has the DNA TGTGCCACCAGCAAGGACAGGGGATACGAGCAGTACTTC.

The chain combines TRBV20-1 with TRBJ2-1, with D perhaps matching TRBD1 or TRBD2 (5 bases each). Germline V lookup: CDR1 DFQATT, CDR2 SNEGSKA (reference sequence). The CDR3 consists of 17 residues. V was clipped by 0 bases and J by 0 bases, with 15 bases between them. CDR3 DNA: TGCAGTGCTAGAGATTTTCGGTCGGGGCACTCCTACAATGAGCAGTTCTTC. It specifies CSARDFRSGHSYNEQFF.

This clonotype was recorded once. The chain links TRBV5-1 to TRBJ2-7; unclear D gene. The ends were cut back, 2 bases at V and 6 bases at J, with 15 bases in the middle. The germline CDR1 and CDR2 sequences are SGHRS and YFSETQ. The CDR3 is 14 amino acids. CDR3 coding DNA: TGCGCCAGCAGCTTAGGTTTAGGTTCGGGCGAGCAGTACTTC. It codes for CASSLGLGSGEQYF.

The chain has TRBV6-1 and TRBJ1-5; 7 bases line up with TRBD1. J was trimmed by 4 bases and V by 5 bases; bases with no gene match: 5. CDR1 is MNHNS and CDR2 is SASEGT in the germline V gene. The CDR3 loop spans 14 amino acids. CDR3 nucleotide sequence: TGTGCCAGCAGTACAGGGGCGCTAAATCAGCCCCAGCATTTT. Translated: CASSTGALNQPQHF.

The V and J genes are TRBV20-1 and TRBJ2-2; TRBD2 matches at 11 bases. V lost 2 bases to trimming and J lost 1 base; unmatched junction nucleotides: 0. The germline gives CDR1 DFQATT, CDR2 SNEGSKA (reference sequence). The CDR3 consists of 15 residues. The CDR3 DNA sequence: TGCAGTGCTAGAACTAGCGGGGGGAACACCGGGGAGCTGTTTTTT. Encoded protein: CSARTSGGNTGELFF.

The chain is built from TRBV6-5 and TRBJ1-5; TRBD1 might be the D (6 bases). Germline V gene data show CDR1 as MNHEY and CDR2 as SVGAGI. Trimming pared 4 bases from V and 2 bases from J, leaving 9 bases between. The CDR3 loop spans 14 amino acids. CDR3 nucleotides: TGTGCCAGCAGTTCCAGGGGTGGCAATCAGCCCCAGCATTTT. Residues: CASSSRGGNQPQHF.

V is TRBV7-2 and J is TRBJ2-1, with 11 nucleotides matching TRBD2. Germline CDR1 reads SGHTA; CDR2 reads FQGNSA. There are 16 residues in the CDR3. Germline trimming cut 5 bases from V and 7 bases from J; bases unmatched to any gene: 10. The CDR3 loop reads CASSRSGGASENEQFF. CDR3 DNA sequence: TGTGCCAGCAGCCGTAGCGGGGGGGCGAGTGAGAATGAGCAGTTCTTC.

This clonotype is categorized as large. J is TRBJ1-6 and V is TRBV11-2; tentative D call: TRBD1 (6 bases). Trimming stripped 5 bases from V and 5 bases from J, with 13 bases between. The CDR3 has 15 residues. Germline loops: CDR1 SGHAT, CDR2 FQNNGV. CDR3 nucleotides: TGTGCCAGCAGCCCTTGGACAGCTCATAATTCACCCCTCCACTTT. As protein: CASSPWTAHNSPLHF.

The table lists this clonotype with a few counts. V and J are TRBV20-1 and TRBJ2-5; D uncertain. The CDR3 has 11 residues. Germline-derived CDR1 and CDR2 are DFQATT and SNEGSKA (reference sequence). Trimming pared 6 bases from V and 5 bases from J, leaving 10 bases between. CDR3 protein: CSALVLETQYF. In DNA form, the CDR3 reads TGCAGTGCCCTGGTCTTGGAGACCCAGTACTTC.

This clonotype showed up just a few times. This chain joins TRBV7-9 and TRBJ2-2; unclear D gene. CDR3 length: 16 amino acids. Germline assignment: CDR1 SEHNR and CDR2 FQNEAQ (reference sequence). Trimming removed 1 base at V and 5 bases at J, with 14 bases between. For the CDR3, the DNA is TGTGCCAGCAGCTTAGGTCGTGGGTTCTTTACCGGGGAGCTGTTTTTT. Translating it yields CASSLGRGFFTGELFF.

The genes are TRBV11-2 and TRBJ1-5, with D possibly matching TRBD1 (5 bases). This CDR3 is 14 amino acids long. From germline, CDR1 is SGHAT and CDR2 FQNNGV. Deletions cut 5 bases from V and 2 bases from J, with 10 bases between. The CDR3 DNA reads as TGTGCCAGCAGCCTACGGGGGGGCAATCAGCCCCAGCATTTT. Translating it yields CASSLRGGNQPQHF. The variable domain in full, with the rest retrieved from reference TRBV11-2 and TRBJ1-5, is EAGVAQSPRYKIIEKRQSVAFWCNPISGHATLYWYQQILGQGPKLLIQFQNNGVVDDSQLPKDRFSAERLKGVDSTLKIQPAKLEDSAVYLCASSLRGGNQPQHFGDGTRLSIL.